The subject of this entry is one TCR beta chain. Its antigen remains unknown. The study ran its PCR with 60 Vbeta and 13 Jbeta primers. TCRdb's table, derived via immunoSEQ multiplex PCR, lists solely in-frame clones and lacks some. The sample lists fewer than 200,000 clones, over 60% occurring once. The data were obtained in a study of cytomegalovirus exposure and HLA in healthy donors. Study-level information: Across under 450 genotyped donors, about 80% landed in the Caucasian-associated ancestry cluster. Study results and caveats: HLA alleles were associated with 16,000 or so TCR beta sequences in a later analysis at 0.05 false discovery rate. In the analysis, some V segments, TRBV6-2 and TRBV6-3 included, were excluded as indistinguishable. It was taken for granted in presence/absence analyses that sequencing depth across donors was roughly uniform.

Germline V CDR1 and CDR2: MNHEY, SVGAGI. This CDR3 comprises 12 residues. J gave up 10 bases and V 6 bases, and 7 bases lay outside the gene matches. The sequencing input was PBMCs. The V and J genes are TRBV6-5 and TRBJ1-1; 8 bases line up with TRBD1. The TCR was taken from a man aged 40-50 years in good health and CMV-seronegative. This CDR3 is CASRPWTGRAFF. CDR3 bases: TGTGCCAGCAGGCCCTGGACAGGGAGAGCTTTCTTT.